Listed below are T cell receptor beta chains from one sample, sequenced in a study of shared clonotypes between healthy human individuals. Clones were sequenced by immunoSEQ multiplex PCR, and TCRdb holds only the in-frame ones, with some missing. The sample consists of hundreds of thousands of clones, 77% of them appearing once. Source material: PBMCs. These receptor sequences come from a middle-aged woman in good health. Some clones in this sample may be carry-over from other donors' samples. Both conserved end residues are part of each CDR3. D genes are given only for firm matches. Expanded clones are given a class, and other clones once, few, many or no size at all.

size	V	J	D	DNA	CDR3
many	TRBV5-1	TRBJ2-2	TRBD2	TGCGCCAGCACCAAAGGACTAGCGGGAGCGAACACCGGGGAGCTGTTTTTT	CASTKGLAGANTGELFF
-	TRBV2	TRBJ1-5	-	TGTGCCAGCAGTGGGCAGTCCAATAGCAATCAGCCCCAGCATTTT	CASSGQSNSNQPQHF
-	TRBV5-1	TRBJ2-7	TRBD1	TGCGCCAGCAAACTGACAGGGGGGCACGAGCAGTACTTC	CASKLTGGHEQYF
-	TRBV19	TRBJ1-2	-	TGTGCCAGTAGCCCGGGGGGGACTTATGGCTACACCTTC	CASSPGGTYGYTF
-	TRBV6-1	TRBJ2-1	TRBD2	TGTGCCAGCAGTGAAGCGGGAGGGCCGCAGAATGAGCAGTTCTTC	CASSEAGGPQNEQFF
-	TRBV21-1	TRBJ2-1	-	TGTGCCAGCAGCTTGAGGGGACTAGCGGGAAGTGAGCAGTTCTTC	CASSLRGLAGSEQFF
few	TRBV7-3	TRBJ2-2	-	TGTGCCAGCAGCTTAGCGGGGTTGAACACCGGGGAGCTGTTTTTT	CASSLAGLNTGELFF
-	TRBV13	TRBJ1-1	-	TGTGCCAGCAGCCCGAAGGACAGACGGAACACTGAAGCTTTCTTT	CASSPKDRRNTEAFF
-	TRBV7-9	TRBJ2-2	TRBD1	TGTGCCAGCAGCTTAGTTTTGGGACAGAAATTCACCGGGGAGCTGTTTTTT	CASSLVLGQKFTGELFF
-	TRBV30	TRBJ2-2	-	TGTGCCTGGATCTACGGGGGAGCGGCCACCGGGGAGCTGTTTTTT	CAWIYGGAATGELFF
-	TRBV4-2	TRBJ2-3	-	TGTGCCAGCAGCCAAGAGGGGATAGCGGATAGCACAGATACGCAGTATTTT	CASSQEGIADSTDTQYF
-	TRBV19	TRBJ2-1	-	TGTGCCAGTAGTATTAGTTGGACAGCCTACAATGAGCAGTTCTTC	CASSISWTAYNEQFF
few	TRBV19	TRBJ2-1	-	TGTGCCAGTAGTATAGGGGGGAGAGAGCAGTTCTTC	CASSIGGREQFF
-	TRBV29-1	TRBJ2-1	TRBD2	TGCAGCGTCGGGACTAGCGGGGCGCACTACAATGAGCAGTTCTTC	CSVGTSGAHYNEQFF
-	TRBV11-3	TRBJ2-5	-	TGTGCCAGCAGCTTAGGGGCTGACTCGTCAGAGGGGACCCAGTACTTC	CASSLGADSSEGTQYF
-	TRBV19	TRBJ2-3	-	TGTGCCAGTAGTACCTCCGTGGGTGGCACAGATACGCAGTATTTT	CASSTSVGGTDTQYF
-	TRBV6-6	TRBJ1-4	-	TGTGCCAGCAGTACCCAGGAGAAACTGTTTTTT	CASSTQEKLFF
-	TRBV30	TRBJ2-3	-	TGTGCCTGGAGTGTACCAGCGGATACGCAGTATTTT	CAWSVPADTQYF
-	TRBV19	TRBJ1-1	-	TGTGCCAGTAGAATACCCGGGGGCACTGAAGCTTTCTTT	CASRIPGGTEAFF
-	TRBV2	TRBJ1-2	TRBD1	TGTGCCAGCAGCGGGACAGTTGCTAACTATGGCTACACCTTC	CASSGTVANYGYTF
-	TRBV6-1	TRBJ1-4	TRBD1	TGTGCCAGCAGTGAACCACAGGGGGGGAAAAAACTGTTTTTT	CASSEPQGGKKLFF
-	TRBV21-1	TRBJ2-7	-	TGTGCCAGCAGCAAAGCGCTAGGGGTGGCTAGCGACTCCTACGAGCAGTACTTC	CASSKALGVASDSYEQYF
few	TRBV29-1	TRBJ2-3	TRBD1	TGCAGCGTCCTGACAGGGGGCGCGTCAGATACGCAGTATTTT	CSVLTGGASDTQYF
-	TRBV28	TRBJ1-2	-	TGTGCCAGCAGACCCCCCTCGGTCGAAGGCTACACCTTC	CASRPPSVEGYTF
-	TRBV18	TRBJ1-3	-	TGTGCCAGCTCACCGGGGTCCTCTGGAAACACCATATATTTT	CASSPGSSGNTIYF
once	TRBV7-2	TRBJ1-2	-	TGTGCCAGCAGCTTAGAGGTTGGCCCTTACTATGGCTACACCTTC	CASSLEVGPYYGYTF
-	TRBV5-4	TRBJ2-5	-	TGTGCCAGCAGCTTGGGAGGGGAGGCAGGCCAAGAGACCCAGTACTTC	CASSLGGEAGQETQYF
-	TRBV30	TRBJ1-1	TRBD1	TGTGCCTCCCAGGGGGATCGGAACACTGAAGCTTTCTTT	CASQGDRNTEAFF
-	TRBV2	TRBJ1-2	-	TGTGCCAGCAGTTCCGGACGGCTGAACTATGGCTACACCTTC	CASSSGRLNYGYTF
many	TRBV28	TRBJ1-2	-	TGTGCCAGCAGTTTACGATACGGCTATGGCTACACCTTC	CASSLRYGYGYTF
-	TRBV6-1	TRBJ1-1	-	TGTGCCAGCAGTGATCTTGGACACCCGAACACTGAAGCTTTCTTT	CASSDLGHPNTEAFF
-	TRBV6-5	TRBJ2-7	TRBD2	TGTGCCAGCAGTTCCCTAGCGGGAGGGCAGGACGAGCAGTACTTC	CASSSLAGGQDEQYF
-	TRBV2	TRBJ2-1	-	TGTGCCAGCTCCGACCCCCGGGAGAGGGGCGACAATGAGCAGTTCTTC	CASSDPRERGDNEQFF
-	TRBV30	TRBJ2-7	TRBD2	TGTGCCTGGAGTGTACATATCGCGGGAGGGTACGAGCAGTACTTC	CAWSVHIAGGYEQYF
-	TRBV4-3	TRBJ1-3	-	TGCGCCAGCAGCCAAGGGACAGAAGGAAACACCATATATTTT	CASSQGTEGNTIYF
-	TRBV7-9	TRBJ2-1	TRBD2	TGTGCCAGCAGCGCTCGACTAGCGGGAGGCAATGAGCAGTTCTTC	CASSARLAGGNEQFF
-	TRBV29-1	TRBJ2-7	TRBD1	TGCAGCGTGGAGCACGGGACAGGTTCATCCGAGCAGTACTTC	CSVEHGTGSSEQYF
-	TRBV28	TRBJ1-2	TRBD1	TGTGCCAGCAGTCGGGACAGGGGGAACTATGGCTACACCTTC	CASSRDRGNYGYTF
-	TRBV18	TRBJ1-3	TRBD1	TGTGCCAGCTCACCGAGGGGACAGAGCTCTGGAAACACCATATATTTT	CASSPRGQSSGNTIYF
-	TRBV30	TRBJ1-1	-	TGTGCCTGGAGTGTATTGGGGGCGCGCACTGAAGCTTTCTTT	CAWSVLGARTEAFF
-	TRBV28	TRBJ2-1	-	TGTGCCAGCAGCCTGGGACCGTACAATGAGCAGTTCTTC	CASSLGPYNEQFF
-	TRBV7-6	TRBJ2-1	-	TGTGCCAGCAGCTCCGAACGCCCCGGGAACCCAAACAATGAGCAGTTCTTC	CASSSERPGNPNNEQFF
-	TRBV27	TRBJ2-5	-	TGTGCCAGCAGTTCGGTGGGTCTAGGGGAGACCCAGTACTTC	CASSSVGLGETQYF
-	TRBV9	TRBJ1-3	-	TGTGCCAGCAGCCCCACCCGTCAAGGAACTGGAAACACCATATATTTT	CASSPTRQGTGNTIYF
-	TRBV7-9	TRBJ2-3	TRBD2	TGTGCCAGCAGAATGGGACTAGCGCGCACAGATACGCAGTATTTT	CASRMGLARTDTQYF
-	TRBV28	TRBJ2-7	TRBD1	TGTGCCAGCAGCACACAGGGGGCGCCACGCGAGCAGTACTTC	CASSTQGAPREQYF
-	TRBV5-1	TRBJ2-3	-	TGCGCCAGCAGCCACTGGGGGTTAGCCCCTAGCACAGATACGCAGTATTTT	CASSHWGLAPSTDTQYF
-	TRBV23-1	TRBJ2-7	-	TGCGCCAGCACCTCAAGGGACACGGAGATCTACGAGCAGTACTTC	CASTSRDTEIYEQYF
-	TRBV6-1	TRBJ1-5	-	TGTGCCAGCTCCCCCGACTTCTATCAGCCCCAGCATTTT	CASSPDFYQPQHF
-	TRBV28	TRBJ2-1	-	TGTGCCACAACCCGGGCTCCTTCCTACAATGAGCAGTTCTTC	CATTRAPSYNEQFF
-	TRBV21-1	TRBJ2-6	-	TGTGCCAGCAGCAGACCCGCCCTCACTTTC	CASSRPALTF
-	TRBV5-1	TRBJ2-3	-	TGCGCCAGCAGCTTGGGCCCTAGCCGGGGCACAGATACGCAGTATTTT	CASSLGPSRGTDTQYF
many	TRBV7-8	TRBJ1-1	-	TGTGCCAGCAGCTTTACACTGAACACTGAAGCTTTCTTT	CASSFTLNTEAFF
-	TRBV7-9	TRBJ2-6	-	TGTGCCAGCAGCTCCCAGGCCCCTGGGGCCAACGTCCTGACTTTC	CASSSQAPGANVLTF
-	TRBV27	TRBJ2-1	-	TGTGCCAGCAGCCCCGGTCTCTTCGGTGACAATGAGCAGTTCTTC	CASSPGLFGDNEQFF
-	TRBV11-2	TRBJ1-2	-	TGTGCCAGCAGCGAGGGCACTAACTATGGCTACACCTTC	CASSEGTNYGYTF
few	TRBV7-2	TRBJ2-1	-	TGTGCCAGCAGCCTTACAGCTTTGTTTAACAATGAGCAGTTCTTC	CASSLTALFNNEQFF
many	TRBV5-1	TRBJ2-3	-	TGCGCCAGCAGCCCCCGACAAGGTCGGACAGATACGCAGTATTTT	CASSPRQGRTDTQYF
-	TRBV7-2	TRBJ2-1	TRBD2	TGTGCCAGCAACATCCCGGGACTAGAGTTGAATGAGCAGTTCTTC	CASNIPGLELNEQFF
once	TRBV7-2	TRBJ2-7	-	TGTGCCAGCAGAGAAGGGACACCCACCTACGAGCAGTACTTC	CASREGTPTYEQYF